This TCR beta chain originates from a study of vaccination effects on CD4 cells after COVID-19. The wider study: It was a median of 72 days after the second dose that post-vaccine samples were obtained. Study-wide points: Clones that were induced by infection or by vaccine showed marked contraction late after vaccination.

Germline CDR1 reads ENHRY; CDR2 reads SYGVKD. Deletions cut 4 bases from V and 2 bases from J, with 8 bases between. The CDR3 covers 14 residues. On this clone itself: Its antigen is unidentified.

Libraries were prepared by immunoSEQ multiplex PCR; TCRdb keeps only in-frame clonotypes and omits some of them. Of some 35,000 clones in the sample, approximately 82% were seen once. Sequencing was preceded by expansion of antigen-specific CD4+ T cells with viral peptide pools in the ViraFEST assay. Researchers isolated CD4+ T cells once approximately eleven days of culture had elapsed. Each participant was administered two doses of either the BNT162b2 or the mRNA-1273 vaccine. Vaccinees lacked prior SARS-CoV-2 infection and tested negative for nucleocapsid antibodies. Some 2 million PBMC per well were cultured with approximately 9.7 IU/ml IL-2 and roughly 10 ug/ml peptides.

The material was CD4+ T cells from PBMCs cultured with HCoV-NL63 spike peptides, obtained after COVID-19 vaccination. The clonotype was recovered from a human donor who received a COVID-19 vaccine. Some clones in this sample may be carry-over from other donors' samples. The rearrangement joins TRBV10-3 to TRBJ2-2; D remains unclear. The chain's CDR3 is CAISVAENTGELFF. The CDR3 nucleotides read TGTGCCATCAGTGTCGCAGAAAACACCGGGGAGCTGTTTTTT.